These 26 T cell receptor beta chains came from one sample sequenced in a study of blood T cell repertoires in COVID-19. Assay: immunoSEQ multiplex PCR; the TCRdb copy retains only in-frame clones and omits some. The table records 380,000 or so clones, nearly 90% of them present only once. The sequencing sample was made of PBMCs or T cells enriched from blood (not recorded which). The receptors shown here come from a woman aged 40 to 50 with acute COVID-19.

CDR3 DNA sequence: TGTGCCATCAGTGAAACGGACAGGGAAACGAATGGCTACACCTTC. Its protein product is CAISETDRETNGYTF. The rearrangement links TRBV10-3 to TRBJ1-2; 8 bases fit TRBD1. From germline, CDR1 is ENHRY and CDR2 SYGVKD. This CDR3 comprises 15 residues. The V segment lost 3 bases and the J segment 6 bases; nucleotides outside the gene matches: 9.

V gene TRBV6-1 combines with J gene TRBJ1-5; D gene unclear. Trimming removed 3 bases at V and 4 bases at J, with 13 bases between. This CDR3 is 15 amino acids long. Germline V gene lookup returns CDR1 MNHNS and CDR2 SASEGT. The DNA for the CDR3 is TGTGCCAGCAGTGATATCGGGAGAGGGAATCAGCCCCAGCATTTT. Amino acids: CASSDIGRGNQPQHF.

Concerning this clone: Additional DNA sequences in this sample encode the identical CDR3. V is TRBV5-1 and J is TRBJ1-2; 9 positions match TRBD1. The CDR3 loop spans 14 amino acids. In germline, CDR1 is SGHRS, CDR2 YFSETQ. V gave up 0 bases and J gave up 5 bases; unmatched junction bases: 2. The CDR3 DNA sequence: TGCGCCAGCAGCTTGGGACAGGGGGGATATGGCTACACCTTC. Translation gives CASSLGQGGYGYTF.

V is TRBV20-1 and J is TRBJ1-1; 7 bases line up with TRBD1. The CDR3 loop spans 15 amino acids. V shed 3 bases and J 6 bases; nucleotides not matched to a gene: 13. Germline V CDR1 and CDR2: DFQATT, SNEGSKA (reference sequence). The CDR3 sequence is CSASLTGSRRAEAFF. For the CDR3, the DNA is TGCAGTGCTAGTTTGACAGGGTCACGAAGGGCTGAAGCTTTCTTT.

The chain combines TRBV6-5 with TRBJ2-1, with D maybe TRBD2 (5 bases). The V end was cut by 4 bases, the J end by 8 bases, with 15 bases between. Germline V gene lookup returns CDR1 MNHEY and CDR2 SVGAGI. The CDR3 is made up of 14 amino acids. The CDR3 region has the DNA TGTGCCAGCAGTTCGGCGGTCGGGGTTTATGAGCAGTTCTTC. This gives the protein CASSSAVGVYEQFF.

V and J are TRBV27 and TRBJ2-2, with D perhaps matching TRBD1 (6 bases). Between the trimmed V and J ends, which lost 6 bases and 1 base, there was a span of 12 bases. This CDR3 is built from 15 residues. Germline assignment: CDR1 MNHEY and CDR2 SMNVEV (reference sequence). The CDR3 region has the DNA TGTGCCAGCAGCACCAGGGGTCAGAACACCGGGGAGCTGTTTTTT. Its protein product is CASSTRGQNTGELFF.

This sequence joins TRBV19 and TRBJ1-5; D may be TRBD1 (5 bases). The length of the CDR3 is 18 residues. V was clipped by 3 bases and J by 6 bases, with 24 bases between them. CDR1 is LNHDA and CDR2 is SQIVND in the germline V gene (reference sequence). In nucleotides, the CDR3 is TGTGCCAGTAGTATTGGACAACTCGGGACTCCGAGAGCTCAGCCCCAGCATTTT. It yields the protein CASSIGQLGTPRAQPQHF.

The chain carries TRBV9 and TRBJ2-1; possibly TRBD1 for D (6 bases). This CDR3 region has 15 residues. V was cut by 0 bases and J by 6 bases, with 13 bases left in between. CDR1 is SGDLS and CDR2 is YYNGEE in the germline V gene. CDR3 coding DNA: TGTGCCAGCAGCGTAGGAGCAGGGGTGGGCAATGAGCAGTTCTTC. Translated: CASSVGAGVGNEQFF.

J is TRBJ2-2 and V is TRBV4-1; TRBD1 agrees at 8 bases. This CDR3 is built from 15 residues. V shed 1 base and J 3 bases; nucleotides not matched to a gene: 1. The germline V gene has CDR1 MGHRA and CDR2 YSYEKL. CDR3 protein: CASSQAGGYTGELFF. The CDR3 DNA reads TGCGCCAGCAGCCAAGCAGGGGGCTACACCGGGGAGCTGTTTTTT.

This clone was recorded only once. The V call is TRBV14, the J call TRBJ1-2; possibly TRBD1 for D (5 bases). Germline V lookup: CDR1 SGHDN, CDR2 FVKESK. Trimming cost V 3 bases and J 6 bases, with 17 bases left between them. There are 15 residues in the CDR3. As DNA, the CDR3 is TGTGCCAGCAGCCACACACAGGAAACCCAGGATGGCTACACCTTC. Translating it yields CASSHTQETQDGYTF. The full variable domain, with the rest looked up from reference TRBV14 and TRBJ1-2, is EAGVTQFPSHSVIEKGQTVTLRCDPISGHDNLYWYRRVMGKEIKFLLHFVKESKQDESGMPNNRFLAERTGGTYSTLKVQPAELEDSGVYFCASSHTQETQDGYTFGSGTRLTVV.

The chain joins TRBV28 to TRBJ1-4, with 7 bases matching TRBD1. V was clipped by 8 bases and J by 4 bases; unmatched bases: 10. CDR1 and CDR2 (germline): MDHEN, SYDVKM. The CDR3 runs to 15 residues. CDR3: CASQAVGGNNEKLFF. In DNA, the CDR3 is TGTGCCAGCCAAGCAGTAGGGGGCAATAATGAAAAACTGTTTTTT.

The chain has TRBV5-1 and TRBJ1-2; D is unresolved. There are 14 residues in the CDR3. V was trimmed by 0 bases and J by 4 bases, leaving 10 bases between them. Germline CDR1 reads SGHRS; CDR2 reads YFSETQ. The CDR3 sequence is CASSLDPGVYGYTF. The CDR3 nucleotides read TGCGCCAGCAGCTTGGATCCCGGGGTCTATGGCTACACCTTC. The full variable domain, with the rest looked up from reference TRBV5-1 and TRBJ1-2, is KAGVTQTPRYLIKTRGQQVTLSCSPISGHRSVSWYQQTPGQGLQFLFEYFSETQRNKGNFPGRFSGRQFSNSRSEMNVSTLELGDSALYLCASSLDPGVYGYTFGSGTRLTVV.

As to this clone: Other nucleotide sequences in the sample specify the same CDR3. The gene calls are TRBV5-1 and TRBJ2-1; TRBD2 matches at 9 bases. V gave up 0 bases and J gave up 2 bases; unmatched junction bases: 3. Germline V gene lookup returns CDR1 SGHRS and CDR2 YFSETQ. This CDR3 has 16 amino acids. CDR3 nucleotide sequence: TGCGCCAGCAGCTTGGGCGGGGGGGCAACCTACAATGAGCAGTTCTTC. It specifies CASSLGGGATYNEQFF.

The DNA for the CDR3 is TGTGCCATCAGTGAGTCACAGGGTATGGGGAACACCGGGGAGCTGTTTTTT. Its protein product is CAISESQGMGNTGELFF. The chain employs TRBV10-3 and TRBJ2-2; maybe TRBD1 (6 bases). The CDR3 length is 17 residues. The germline gives CDR1 ENHRY, CDR2 SYGVKD. V lost 0 bases to trimming and J lost 1 base, with 12 bases between them.

CDR3 coding DNA: TGCAGCGTTGAATCAAACAGTTACGAGCAGTACTTC. The encoded protein is CSVESNSYEQYF. This chain uses TRBV29-1 with TRBJ2-7; D is unclear. The V end lost 2 bases, the J end lost 4 bases, and 9 bases lay between the germline ends. The CDR3 loop spans 12 amino acids. The V gene's germline CDR1 is SQVTM and CDR2 ANQGSEA.

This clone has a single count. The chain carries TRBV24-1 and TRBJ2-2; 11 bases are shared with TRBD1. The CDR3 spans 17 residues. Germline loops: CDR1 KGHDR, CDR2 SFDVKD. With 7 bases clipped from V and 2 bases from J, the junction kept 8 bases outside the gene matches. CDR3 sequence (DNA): TGTGCCACCAGCCCCTGGGACAGGGGGAGAAACACCGGGGAGCTGTTTTTT. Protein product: CATSPWDRGRNTGELFF.

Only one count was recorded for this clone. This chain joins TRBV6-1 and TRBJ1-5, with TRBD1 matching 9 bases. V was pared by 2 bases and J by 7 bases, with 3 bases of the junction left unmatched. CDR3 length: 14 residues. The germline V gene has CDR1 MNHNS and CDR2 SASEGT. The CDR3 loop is CASSEPGQGQPQHF. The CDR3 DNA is TGTGCCAGCAGTGAACCCGGACAGGGGCAGCCCCAGCATTTT.

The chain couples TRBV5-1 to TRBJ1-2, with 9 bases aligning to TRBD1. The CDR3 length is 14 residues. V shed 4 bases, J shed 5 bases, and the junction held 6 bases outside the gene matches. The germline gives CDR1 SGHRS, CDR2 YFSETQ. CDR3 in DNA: TGCGCCAGCAGCCCCACAGGGACAGGGTATGGCTACACCTTC. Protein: CASSPTGTGYGYTF.

For the CDR3, the DNA is TGTGCCACCAGCAGGACGAAGGGGAAAGGAAACACCATATATTTT. This gives the protein CATSRTKGKGNTIYF. V and J are TRBV15 and TRBJ1-3; D may be TRBD1 (5 bases). Germline V gene sequence: CDR1 LNHNV, CDR2 YYDKDF (reference sequence). The CDR3 totals 15 residues. The V and J ends lost 3 bases and 4 bases respectively, with 13 bases between them.

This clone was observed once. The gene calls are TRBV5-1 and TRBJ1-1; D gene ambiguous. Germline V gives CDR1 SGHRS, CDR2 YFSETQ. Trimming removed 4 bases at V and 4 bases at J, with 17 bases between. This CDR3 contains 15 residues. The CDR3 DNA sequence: TGCGCCAGCAGCCTGTTGGCCGGGGAGGGCACTGAAGCTTTCTTT. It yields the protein CASSLLAGEGTEAFF.

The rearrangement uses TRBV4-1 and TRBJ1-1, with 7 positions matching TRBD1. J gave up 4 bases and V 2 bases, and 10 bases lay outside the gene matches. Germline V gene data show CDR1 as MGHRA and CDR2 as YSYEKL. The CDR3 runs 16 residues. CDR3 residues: CASSQMTGLAGTEAFF. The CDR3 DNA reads TGCGCCAGCAGCCAAATGACAGGGTTAGCCGGCACTGAAGCTTTCTTT.

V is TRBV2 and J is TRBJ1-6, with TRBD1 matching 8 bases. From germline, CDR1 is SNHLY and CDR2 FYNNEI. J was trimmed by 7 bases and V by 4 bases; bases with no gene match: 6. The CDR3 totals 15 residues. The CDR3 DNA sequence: TGTGCCAGCAGTGCCCGCAGGGGGCTCAATTCACCCCTCCACTTT. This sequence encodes CASSARRGLNSPLHF. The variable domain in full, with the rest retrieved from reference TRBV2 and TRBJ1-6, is EPEVTQTPSHQVTQMGQEVILRCVPISNHLYFYWYRQILGQKVEFLVSFYNNEISEKSEIFDDQFSVERPDGSNFTLKIRSTKLEDSAMYFCASSARRGLNSPLHFGNGTRLTVT.

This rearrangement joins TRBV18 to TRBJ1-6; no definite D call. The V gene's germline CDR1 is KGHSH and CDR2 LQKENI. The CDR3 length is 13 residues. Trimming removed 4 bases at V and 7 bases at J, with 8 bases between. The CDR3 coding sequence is TGTGCCAGCTCACGTTCAACAAATTCACCCCTCCACTTT. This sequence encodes CASSRSTNSPLHF.

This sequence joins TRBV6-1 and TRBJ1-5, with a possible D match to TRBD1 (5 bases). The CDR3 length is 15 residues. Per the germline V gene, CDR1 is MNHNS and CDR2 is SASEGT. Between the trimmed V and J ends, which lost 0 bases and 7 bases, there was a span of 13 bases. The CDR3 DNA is TGTGCCAGCAGTGAAGCGCTTCCAGGGTCGCAGCCCCAGCATTTT. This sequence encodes CASSEALPGSQPQHF.

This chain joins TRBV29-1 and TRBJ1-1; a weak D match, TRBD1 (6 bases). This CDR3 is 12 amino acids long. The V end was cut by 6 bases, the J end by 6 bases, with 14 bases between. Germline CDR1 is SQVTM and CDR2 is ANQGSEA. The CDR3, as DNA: TGCAGCGTACAACAGGGTAGGTCTGAAGCTTTCTTT. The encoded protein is CSVQQGRSEAFF.

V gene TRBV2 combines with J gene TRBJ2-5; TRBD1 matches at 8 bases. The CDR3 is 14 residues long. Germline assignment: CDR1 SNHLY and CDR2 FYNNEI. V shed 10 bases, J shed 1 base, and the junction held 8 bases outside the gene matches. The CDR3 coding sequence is TGTGCCACGCTCGGGACAGGATTCCAAGAGACCCAGTACTTC. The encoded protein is CATLGTGFQETQYF.